The TCR beta chain described here comes from a study of cytomegalovirus exposure and HLA in healthy donors. Study observations and caveats: For most TCR beta V segments, an earlier analysis put the productive rate at about 90% or about 30% of the time. It was taken for granted in presence/absence analyses that sequencing depth across donors was roughly uniform. Cytomegalovirus association was assigned to about 150 TCR beta chains.

From germline, CDR1 is MNHEY and CDR2 SMNVEV (reference sequence). This CDR3 is built from 20 residues. Worth noting for this clone: Its specificity is unknown. At one boundary the junction diverges from the germline segment, which might be a read error.

PCR primers comprised 60 Vbeta and 13 Jbeta primers. Libraries were prepared by immunoSEQ multiplex PCR; TCRdb keeps only in-frame clonotypes and omits some of them. The sample shows around 150,000 clones, over 75% of them seen only once. This receptor was identified in a man aged 25 to 45 in good health and CMV-seronegative. V usage is TRBV27 and J usage is TRBJ2-6, with TRBD1 matching over 10 bases. Input material: PBMCs. DNA for the CDR3: TGTGCCAGCAGTCTATCGGGACAGGGGCCTAAAAGCTCTGGGGCCAACGTCCTGACTTTC. It codes for CASSLSGQGPKSSGANVLTF.